This T cell receptor (beta chain) was recorded in a study of sequential checkpoint blockade in melanoma. Treatment in this sample: randomized to nivolumab then ipilimumab (arm A) or the reverse (arm B). Profiled with immunoSEQ multiplex PCR; TCRdb holds only in-frame clones, not every one. The table has some 11,000 clones, 50% to 65% seen once. Germline lookup yields CDR1 SQVTM and CDR2 ANQGSEA. The V gene end was trimmed by 2 bases and the J gene end by 6 bases; junction bases not matched to a gene: 4. The CDR3 has 14 amino acids. Sample: CD8+ T cells sorted from blood (inferred from file names), taken from a patient given nivolumab and ipilimumab in sequence. The receptor comes from a human donor with melanoma. V usage is TRBV29-1 and J usage is TRBJ2-2, with 9 bases lining up with TRBD2. The CDR3 DNA follows: TGCAGCGTTGAAAGCGGGAGGACAGCCGGGGAGCTGTTTTTT. Translating it yields CSVESGRTAGELFF.